The 15 T cell receptor beta chains listed next were all sequenced from one sample in a study of human T cells and chemical hapten exposure. MiXCR, applied by TCRdb to the RACE reads, yields one record per CDR3 protein. The sample contains a few hundred thousand distinct CDR3 sequences, over 6% of which appear only once. Time point denoted: patch test 2, 6 weeks after DPC sensitization. Treatment noted: therapeutic diphenylcyclopropenone sensitization with weekly scalp DPC. The sample was whole blood, taken in connection with sensitization to the hapten diphenylcyclopropenone (DPC). The source is a woman younger than 30 with alopecia areata. Some clones in this sample may be carry-over from other donors' samples.

The rearrangement uses TRBV2 and TRBJ2-7; D gene unclear. The ends were cut back, 7 bases at V and 3 bases at J, with 10 bases in the middle. Germline V gene sequence: CDR1 SNHLY, CDR2 FYNNEI. The CDR3 is 12 amino acids. The CDR3 sequence: CASTPEDYEQYF. The CDR3 bases are TGTGCCAGCACCCCCGAGGACTACGAGCAGTACTTC. Together with reference TRBV2 and TRBJ2-7, the CDR3 gives the full variable domain: EPEVTQTPSHQVTQMGQEVILRCVPISNHLYFYWYRQILGQKVEFLVSFYNNEISEKSEIFDDQFSVERPDGSNFTLKIRSTKLEDSAMYFCASTPEDYEQYFGPGTRLTVT.

This clonotype was observed a few times. This chain joins TRBV4-3 and TRBJ2-1; TRBD2 agrees at 8 bases. Germline assignment: CDR1 LGHNA and CDR2 YSLEER. This CDR3 has 15 amino acids. The trim removed 2 bases at V and 2 bases at J, leaving 2 bases unmatched. The CDR3 sequence: CASSQPGGAYNEQFF. CDR3 bases: TGCGCCAGCAGCCAACCGGGGGGGGCCTACAATGAGCAGTTCTTC.

This clonotype was detected many times. The chain has TRBV12-3 or TRBV12-4 and TRBJ2-3; TRBD2 agrees at 7 bases. J lost 4 bases, V lost 6 bases, and 10 bases had no gene match. The CDR3 has 15 residues. The CDR3 nucleotides read TGTGCCAGCAGGGACGGGACTACCTTACCAGATACGCAGTATTTT. Translated: CASRDGTTLPDTQYF.

This chain uses TRBV5-1 with TRBJ2-3; D may correspond to TRBD1 or TRBD2 (6 bases each). This CDR3 spans 14 amino acids. Trimming stripped 4 bases from V and 6 bases from J, with 15 bases between. CDR1 and CDR2 from the germline V gene are SGHRS and YFSETQ. CDR3 bases: TGCGCCAGCAGCCCCCTAGGGGGGTTGGATACGCAGTATTTT. Its translation is CASSPLGGLDTQYF.

This clonotype was found a few times. V and J are TRBV6-6 and TRBJ1-4, with no clear D. V lost 2 bases to trimming and J lost 5 bases, with 9 bases between them. Looked up from germline, CDR1 is MNHNY and CDR2 is SVGAGI (reference sequence). CDR3 length: 14 residues. The CDR3 sequence is CASSYEGSNEKLFF. As DNA, the CDR3 is TGTGCCAGCAGTTACGAGGGATCCAATGAAAAACTGTTTTTT.

The V gene is TRBV12-3 or TRBV12-4, the J gene TRBJ2-3, with D uncertain. Trimming shortened V by 2 bases and J by 5 bases, and 26 bases separated the two germline ends. The CDR3 has 19 residues. The CDR3: CASSLIVVGARSLRDTQYF. For the CDR3, the DNA is TGTGCCAGCAGTTTAATTGTAGTCGGTGCCCGGAGTCTACGAGATACGCAGTATTTT.

The chain links TRBV9 to TRBJ1-5; D is undetermined. Germline CDR1 reads SGDLS; CDR2 reads YYNGEE. Trimming removed 4 bases from V and 0 bases from J, with 8 bases in between. The CDR3 extends over 14 amino acids. CDR3 nucleotide sequence: TGTGCCAGCAGCACCCGTTTTAGCAATCAGCCCCAGCATTTT. This codes for CASSTRFSNQPQHF.

The chain carries TRBV4-1 and TRBJ1-2; D uncertain. The CDR3 loop spans 14 amino acids. Germline CDR1 is MGHRA and CDR2 is YSYEKL. Deletions cut 2 bases from V and 4 bases from J, with 11 bases between. CDR3 coding DNA: TGCGCCAGCAGCCAACCCGGCTCCGGCTATGGCTACACCTTC. The encoded protein is CASSQPGSGYGYTF.

The chain has TRBV14 and TRBJ1-1; D is unresolved. This CDR3 is 18 amino acids long. Germline V gene lookup returns CDR1 SGHDN and CDR2 FVKESK. V shed 3 bases and J shed 0 bases, with 20 bases lying between them. CDR3 sequence: CASSHSTEPPLMNTEAFF. The CDR3, as DNA: TGTGCCAGCAGCCACTCCACCGAACCGCCTCTCATGAACACTGAAGCTTTCTTT.

This clonotype was seen ten or more times. The rearrangement uses TRBV5-1 and TRBJ2-4; possibly TRBD2 for D (5 bases). The CDR3 length is 16 residues. From germline, CDR1 is SGHRS and CDR2 YFSETQ. V was trimmed by 3 bases and J by 4 bases, leaving 17 bases between them. CDR3 DNA: TGCGCCAGCAGCTCCTCTTCTAATGGCGGGAAAAACATTCAGTACTTC. Its translation is CASSSSSNGGKNIQYF.

The chain uses TRBV12-3 or TRBV12-4 and TRBJ1-5; D is unclear. Trimming stripped 4 bases from V and 3 bases from J, with 16 bases between. The CDR3 is 16 residues long. CDR3 nucleotide sequence: TGTGCCAGCAGTTGGAGGGCCCCCTCCAACAATCAGCCCCAGCATTTT. Protein sequence: CASSWRAPSNNQPQHF.

This clonotype was seen repeatedly, ten times or more. J is TRBJ1-4 and V is TRBV12-3 or TRBV12-4, with unresolved D. The CDR3 is 12 amino acids. Trimming removed 2 bases at V and 14 bases at J, with 12 bases between. The CDR3 region is CASSLTASGLFF. Here the CDR3 DNA reads TGTGCCAGCAGTTTAACGGCCTCTGGGCTGTTTTTT.

This clonotype was seen many times. CDR3: CSAWDRAGLNTEAFF. The CDR3 nucleotides are TGCAGTGCTTGGGACAGGGCCGGATTGAACACTGAAGCTTTCTTT. The J gene is TRBJ1-1, the V gene TRBV20-1; 9 positions match TRBD1. Germline CDR1 and CDR2: DFQATT and SNEGSKA (reference sequence). The CDR3 is made up of 15 amino acids. The junction had 7 bases not matched to a gene; V was cut back by 5 bases and J by 0 bases.

This clonotype has at least ten counts. V gene TRBV2 combines with J gene TRBJ1-6, with D possibly matching TRBD1 (5 bases). From germline, CDR1 is SNHLY and CDR2 FYNNEI. The CDR3 is made up of 15 amino acids. Trimming left V 3 bases short and J 9 bases short, with 15 bases between. CDR3 in DNA: TGTGCCAGCAGTGACACCGGGACCGCGGGTTCACCCCTCCACTTT. It codes for CASSDTGTAGSPLHF.

This clonotype was seen repeatedly, ten times or more. The chain has TRBV12-3 or TRBV12-4 and TRBJ1-1; TRBD1 is a possible D gene (5 bases). Trimming cost V 3 bases and J 2 bases, with 10 bases left between them. There are 14 residues in the CDR3. CDR3 protein: CASSLWTRNTEAFF. In DNA form, the CDR3 reads TGTGCCAGCAGTTTGTGGACAAGAAACACTGAAGCTTTCTTT.